This T cell receptor beta chain was profiled in a study of cytomegalovirus exposure and HLA in healthy donors. The method was immunoSEQ multiplex PCR; TCRdb's version includes in-frame clones alone and lacks a portion of them. The sample holds hundreds of thousands of clones, around 86% seen once. CDR3 length: 15 amino acids. The V gene end was trimmed by 8 bases and the J gene end by 10 bases; junction bases not matched to a gene: 15. Germline CDR1 and CDR2: SQVTM and ANQGSEA. This clone was counted once. Its specificity is not known. General study findings and limits: Confirmation was obtained in vitro that a few CMV-associated chains are specific for CMV antigens. Most TCR sequences were rare, but some public TCRs occurred in many donors. Researchers counted 150 to 200 TCR beta chains as cytomegalovirus-associated.

This sequence was found in a woman younger than 45 in good health and CMV-seropositive. The specimen sequenced was PBMCs. V and J are TRBV29-1 and TRBJ2-1; 12 positions match TRBD1. CDR3 sequence: CSLTGQGARLGEQFF. CDR3 DNA sequence: TGCAGCCTGACGGGACAGGGGGCTAGGCTTGGGGAGCAGTTCTTC.